The present T cell receptor beta chain was sequenced within a study of cytomegalovirus exposure and HLA in healthy donors. Study-level results: It was about 180 TCR beta chains that were listed as cytomegalovirus-associated. That first-cohort TCR clusters tended to co-occur in the 90 to 150 validation repertoires was found in a later analysis.

Assay used: immunoSEQ multiplex PCR; TCRdb lists only in-frame clones, some missing. Of 250,000 or so clones in the sample, around nine tenths were seen once. There are 13 residues in the CDR3. Per the germline V gene, CDR1 is SGHAT and CDR2 is FQNNGV. Trimming left V 5 bases short and J 5 bases short, with 12 bases between. About this clone itself: As yet, its antigen is unknown.

The donors formed part of the 120-subject validation cohort, distinct from the roughly 730-subject first cohort. Sequenced material: PBMCs. The chain has TRBV11-2 and TRBJ1-1; possible D gene TRBD1, 6 bases. The sequence was obtained from a man aged 18 to 29 in good health and CMV-seronegative. The CDR3 nucleotides read TGTGCCAGCAGCCAATCGACAGGAACTGAAGCTTTCTTT. Translation gives CASSQSTGTEAFF. Full variable domain (rest looked up from reference TRBV11-2 and TRBJ1-1): EAGVAQSPRYKIIEKRQSVAFWCNPISGHATLYWYQQILGQGPKLLIQFQNNGVVDDSQLPKDRFSAERLKGVDSTLKIQPAKLEDSAVYLCASSQSTGTEAFFGQGTRLTVV.